The 4 T cell receptor beta chains listed next were all sequenced from one sample in a study of T cells in Graves' hyperthyroidism and ophthalmopathy. RNA transcripts served as the template for amplifying TCR beta CDR3 regions. An initial round of RT-PCR targeting the TCR CDR3 relied on the HTBI primer set. TCRdb independently ran MiXCR on the multiplex PCR reads; one entry per CDR3 protein. The profile shows 490,000 or so distinct CDR3 sequences, 40% to 55% of them singletons. The sequenced material came from peripheral blood or thyroid tissue (not recorded which). The source of these receptors is an adult woman with Graves' disease, either hyperthyroidism or ophthalmopathy (not recorded which).

This clonotype was counted ten times or more. V and J are TRBV2 and TRBJ2-5; 14 bases are a match to TRBD2. The germline CDR1 and CDR2 sequences are SNHLY and FYNNEI. There are 17 residues in the CDR3. J gave up 1 base and V 7 bases, and 8 bases lay outside the gene matches. The CDR3 reads CASKGTSGRKGQETQYF. CDR3 DNA sequence: TGTGCCAGCAAAGGGACTAGCGGGAGAAAGGGCCAAGAGACCCAGTACTTC.

The chain joins TRBV29-1 to TRBJ1-1, with a possible D match to TRBD1 (5 bases). In germline, CDR1 is SQVTM, CDR2 ANQGSEA. The CDR3 loop spans 11 amino acids. Trimming took off 7 bases at V and 4 bases at J, with 10 bases between the two ends. CDR3 nucleotide sequence: TGCAGCGGCGGGACGGGCACTGAAGCTTTCTTT. Protein: CSGGTGTEAFF.

The rearrangement joins TRBV20-1 to TRBJ1-2; D not certain. CDR3 length: 13 residues. Germline lookup yields CDR1 DFQATT and CDR2 SNEGSKA (reference sequence). The ends were cut back, 8 bases at V and 4 bases at J, with 17 bases in the middle. DNA of the CDR3: TGCAGTCCCCGGGGAGGGCCACTCTATGGCTACACCTTC. It specifies CSPRGGPLYGYTF.

The chain carries TRBV5-4 and TRBJ1-6; D is uncertain. The germline V gene encodes CDR1 SGHNT and CDR2 YYREEE (reference sequence). V was shortened by 4 bases and J by 14 bases, with 16 bases between the two germline ends. This CDR3 is built from 13 residues. CDR3 loop: CASSQDFRSALHF. The CDR3 DNA is TGTGCCAGCAGCCAAGATTTTAGGTCGGCCCTCCACTTT.